This TCR beta chain was observed in a study of Ad26.COV2.S vaccination and SARS-CoV-2 variants. The ends were cut back, 4 bases at V and 4 bases at J, with 16 bases in the middle. The V gene's germline CDR1 is LGHDT and CDR2 YNNKEL (reference sequence). The CDR3 covers 15 residues. Documented treatment: around 19 received Ad26.COV2.S at low or high dose, single or two shots; 5 received placebo; per-sample allocation not given. Collection of samples fell on day 63 after the first vaccine or placebo injection. TCRdb's copy holds only in-frame clones and misses some; the assay was immunoSEQ multiplex PCR. The sample contains roughly 320,000 clones, roughly 86% of which appear only once.

Source: peripheral blood, taken in a trial of Ad26.COV2.S vaccine versus placebo. The chain couples TRBV3-1 (or the pseudogene TRBV3-2) to TRBJ1-1, with D unresolved. This clonotype originated in a person aged 18-65 years who received the Ad26.COV2.S COVID-19 vaccine or a placebo. Here the CDR3 reads CASSRGIDLGTEAFF. CDR3 DNA: TGTGCCAGCAGCCGAGGTATCGATTTAGGCACTGAAGCTTTCTTT.